The 27 T cell receptor beta chains presented below share a single source sample, sequenced in a study of blood T cells in healthy people across ages. Sample-barcoded 5' priming and a J-beta primer mix drove a second PCR of about 6 to 11 cycles. MiXCR was run by TCRdb on the 5' RACE reads, yielding one entry per CDR3 protein. The sample contains 1.6 million or so distinct CDR3 sequences, about 31% of which appear only once. Sample: blood. The source of these receptors is a woman younger than 45 in good health.

The chain links TRBV7-9 to TRBJ1-1; a weak D match, TRBD1 (5 bases). V was cut by 1 base and J by 5 bases, with 11 bases left in between. This CDR3 is 14 amino acids long. CDR1 and CDR2 (germline): SEHNR, FQNEAQ (reference sequence). The CDR3 DNA reads as TGTGCCAGCAGCTTAGTAGTAGGGGAGACTGAAGCTTTCTTT. The encoded protein is CASSLVVGETEAFF. The full variable domain, its missing parts supplied by reference TRBV7-9 and TRBJ1-1, is DTGVSQNPRHKITKRGQNVTFRCDPISEHNRLYWYRQTLGQGPEFLTYFQNEAQLEKSRLLSDRFSAERPKGSFSTLEIQRTEQGDSAMYLCASSLVVGETEAFFGQGTRLTVV.

This clonotype has more than one count but fewer than ten. This sequence joins TRBV9 and TRBJ2-5, with D possibly TRBD1 on 6 matching bases. Near its end, the DNA agrees better with TRBJ2-7, so the J call may be wrong. Per the germline V gene, CDR1 is SGDLS and CDR2 is YYNGEE. CDR3 size: 14 residues. CDR3 coding DNA: TGTGCCAGCAGCGCCCAGACAGGAGTGTACGAGCAGTACTTC. Protein: CASSAQTGVYEQYF.

A note on this clonotype: Relative to the germline gene, one junction end is altered; a read error may explain this. The CDR3 DNA follows: TGCGCCGGCAGCTCGGACAGGGCCTACAATGAGCAGTTCTTC. Translation: CAGSSDRAYNEQFF. The J gene is TRBJ2-1, the V gene TRBV5-1; TRBD1 matches 8 bases. Looked up from germline, CDR1 is SGHRS and CDR2 is YFSETQ. CDR3 size: 14 residues.

This clonotype was counted only a few times. The chain joins TRBV2 to TRBJ2-6, with 8 bases fitting TRBD1. Germline V gene data show CDR1 as SNHLY and CDR2 as FYNNEI. The CDR3 length is 15 residues. V lost 8 bases to trimming and J lost 0 bases; unmatched junction nucleotides: 3. The CDR3, as DNA: TGTGCCAGCGAGGGACAGGCCTCTGGGGCCAACGTCCTGACTTTC. Translation gives CASEGQASGANVLTF.

V usage is TRBV7-2 and J usage is TRBJ2-1, with D perhaps matching TRBD2 (5 bases). Deletions cut 6 bases from V and 10 bases from J, with 19 bases between. The V gene's germline CDR1 is SGHTA and CDR2 FQGNSA. CDR3 length equals 14 residues. This CDR3 reads CASSPGIIVGEQFF. Written as DNA, the CDR3 is TGTGCCAGCAGTCCCGGGATAATCGTCGGGGAGCAGTTCTTC.

This chain connects TRBV10-3 to TRBJ1-5; D is possibly TRBD1 (6 bases). Trimming pared 5 bases from V and 3 bases from J, leaving 11 bases between. The CDR3 length is 14 residues. Germline-derived CDR1 and CDR2 are ENHRY and SYGVKD. CDR3 DNA sequence: TGTGCCATCAGTCTAGGGGGGGCCAATCAGCCCCAGCATTTT. Residues: CAISLGGANQPQHF.

This clonotype was recorded only once. J is TRBJ1-5 and V is TRBV6-1; D may be TRBD1 (5 bases). This CDR3 region has 13 residues. Germline CDR1 is MNHNS and CDR2 is SASEGT. The ends were cut back, 2 bases at V and 7 bases at J, with 9 bases in the middle. CDR3 in amino acids: CASSEIKGQPQHF. In DNA form, the CDR3 reads TGTGCCAGCAGTGAAATAAAGGGGCAGCCCCAGCATTTT.

The rearrangement joins TRBV14 to TRBJ2-2; TRBD1 agrees at 7 bases. CDR3 length: 17 residues. Germline loops: CDR1 SGHDN, CDR2 FVKESK. With 1 base clipped from V and 5 bases from J, the junction kept 10 bases outside the gene matches. The CDR3, as DNA: TGTGCCAGCAGCCAAGTCCCGAGGGGGCTAGGGACCGGGGAGCTGTTTTTT. As protein: CASSQVPRGLGTGELFF.

This clonotype was picked up a small number of times. The chain employs TRBV24-1 and TRBJ2-4; D may be TRBD2 (7 bases). The V gene lost 4 bases and the J gene lost 5 bases, with 17 bases spanning the gap. Germline V CDR1 and CDR2: KGHDR, SFDVKD. The CDR3 sequence is 16 residues long. CDR3 region: CATSETRGGGENIQYF. The CDR3 region has the DNA TGTGCCACCAGTGAAACCCGCGGGGGCGGCGAAAACATTCAGTACTTC.

This clonotype has just one count. V and J are TRBV12-3 or TRBV12-4 and TRBJ1-5; D is undetermined. This CDR3 is 13 amino acids long. V was cut by 2 bases and J by 5 bases, with 7 bases left in between. CDR3 nucleotide sequence: TGTGCCAGCAGTTTAAAGCAAGATCAGCCCCAGCATTTT. Translation: CASSLKQDQPQHF.

The chain carries TRBV7-9 and TRBJ1-3; 9 bases line up with TRBD1. V dropped 5 bases and J dropped 9; count of bases not matched to a gene: 14. In germline, CDR1 is SEHNR, CDR2 FQNEAQ (reference sequence). This CDR3 comprises 16 residues. The CDR3: CASSPGQGVLRTTIYF. The CDR3 DNA sequence: TGTGCCAGCAGCCCGGGACAGGGTGTACTTAGAACCACCATATATTTT.

There are many counts of this clonotype. The chain employs TRBV6-1 and TRBJ2-7; D unresolved. Trimming removed 0 bases at V and 3 bases at J, with 3 bases between. The CDR3 spans 12 residues. The V gene's germline CDR1 is MNHNS and CDR2 SASEGT. CDR3 nucleotides: TGTGCCAGCAGTGAAGCGGGCTACGAGCAGTACTTC. This encodes CASSEAGYEQYF.

A note on this clonotype: At one end, the junction sequence differs from germline, possibly due to a read error. The V call is TRBV7-9, the J call TRBJ2-4; no firm D call. CDR3 length equals 11 residues. CDR1 is SEHNR, CDR2 FQNEAQ, per germline (reference sequence). CDR3 DNA: TGTGCCAGCAGCTTAGGTCACATTCGGTACTTC. Amino acids: CASSLGHIRYF.

The chain's CDR3 is CASSSGTGGANVLTF. The DNA for the CDR3 is TGTGCCAGCAGTTCCGGGACAGGGGGGGCCAACGTCCTGACTTTC. The V and J genes are TRBV28 and TRBJ2-6; 9 bases are shared with TRBD1. CDR1 is MDHEN and CDR2 is SYDVKM in the germline V gene. This CDR3 has 15 amino acids. Trimming removed 4 bases from V and 4 bases from J; junction bases left unmatched: 2.

CDR3 DNA sequence: TGTGCCAGCAGCTTAGATGCGGGGTTTCCCACAGATACGCAGTATTTT. It encodes CASSLDAGFPTDTQYF. The chain joins TRBV11-2 to TRBJ2-3; maybe TRBD2 (6 bases). Germline V gives CDR1 SGHAT, CDR2 FQNNGV. Trimming stripped 0 bases from V and 2 bases from J, with 12 bases between. The CDR3 consists of 16 residues.

This clonotype was detected many times. The J gene is TRBJ2-3, the V gene TRBV10-3; the D gene could be TRBD1 or TRBD2 (5 bases each). CDR1 and CDR2 (germline): ENHRY, SYGVKD. Trimming removed 9 bases from V and 4 bases from J, with 8 bases in between. The CDR3 extends over 11 amino acids. In DNA form, the CDR3 reads TGTGCCATTAGGGGACCAGATACGCAGTATTTT. It translates to CAIRGPDTQYF.

Comments on this clonotype: This may stem from a read error, because a much larger clone lies one nucleotide away. The rearrangement links TRBV4-1 to TRBJ2-3, with TRBD2 as a possible D gene (6 bases). The V and J ends lost 6 bases and 2 bases respectively, with 24 bases between them. Per germline, CDR1 MGHRA and CDR2 YSYEKL. This CDR3 contains 18 residues. The CDR3 loop is CASRPRLIGAGFTDTQYF. CDR3 sequence (DNA): TGCGCCAGCAGGCCAAGACTGATTGGCGCGGGGTTCACAGATACGCAGTATTTT.

The chain combines TRBV19 with TRBJ2-7; 13 bases match TRBD2. Germline lookup yields CDR1 LNHDA and CDR2 SQIVND (reference sequence). The CDR3 runs 16 residues. The V gene end was trimmed by 1 base and the J gene end by 3 bases; junction bases not matched to a gene: 3. The CDR3 bases are TGTGCCAGTAGTATAGGGGGACTAGCGGGAAGCTACGAGCAGTACTTC. Its translation is CASSIGGLAGSYEQYF.

The CDR3 loop reads CASSLRVDGYTF. CDR3 DNA: TGTGCCAGCAGTTTGAGGGTTGATGGCTACACCTTC. The J gene is TRBJ1-2, the V gene TRBV28; no firm D call. Germline V CDR1 and CDR2: MDHEN, SYDVKM. The CDR3 has 12 amino acids. V lost 3 bases to trimming and J lost 6 bases, with 8 bases between them.

This rearrangement joins TRBV7-9 to TRBJ2-5; 8 nucleotides align to TRBD2. The ends lost 5 bases at V and 0 bases at J; junction bases unmatched: 11. This CDR3 is 17 amino acids long. The germline V gene has CDR1 SEHNR and CDR2 FQNEAQ (reference sequence). CDR3 nucleotide sequence: TGTGCCAGCAGCCCCCTCTCGATAGCGGGGTACCAAGAGACCCAGTACTTC. Translating it yields CASSPLSIAGYQETQYF.

J is TRBJ2-1 and V is TRBV5-1; perhaps TRBD1 as D (6 bases). Germline CDR1 is SGHRS and CDR2 is YFSETQ. The V end was cut by 4 bases, the J end by 6 bases, with 14 bases between. This CDR3 contains 14 residues. CDR3 DNA: TGCGCCAGCAGCCCCAGGGGCCAAACCAATGAGCAGTTCTTC. Encoded protein: CASSPRGQTNEQFF.

This sequence joins TRBV6-1 and TRBJ1-2; D is ambiguous. Germline V gives CDR1 MNHNS, CDR2 SASEGT. Trimming shortened V by 2 bases and J by 5 bases, and 12 bases separated the two germline ends. CDR3 length: 14 residues. The CDR3, as DNA: TGTGCCAGCAGTGAACTGGGGTTAGGGTATGGCTACACCTTC. The encoded protein is CASSELGLGYGYTF.

This clonotype was seen a few times. The V and J genes are TRBV29-1 and TRBJ2-7; D tentatively fits TRBD1 or TRBD2 (5 bases each). CDR3 length: 14 residues. Trimming took 4 bases from V and 3 from J, leaving 16 bases between them. Germline V gives CDR1 SQVTM, CDR2 ANQGSEA. The CDR3 loop is CSVAGTGGLYEQYF. Written as DNA, the CDR3 is TGCAGCGTTGCTGGGACCGGCGGCCTCTACGAGCAGTACTTC.

The chain carries TRBV28 and TRBJ2-1; 9 nucleotides match TRBD2. Trimming removed 10 bases from V and 9 bases from J; junction bases left unmatched: 19. Germline CDR1 MDHEN, CDR2 SYDVKM. CDR3 size: 16 residues. CDR3: CANSQPPLQAGGEQFF. The CDR3 DNA sequence: TGTGCCAACAGCCAACCACCACTACAAGCGGGGGGTGAGCAGTTCTTC. Full variable domain (missing parts from reference TRBV28 and TRBJ2-1): DVKVTQSSRYLVKRTGEKVFLECVQDMDHENMFWYRQDPGLGLRLIYFSYDVKMKEKGDIPEGYSVSREKKERFSLILESASTNQTSMYLCANSQPPLQAGGEQFFGPGTRLTVL.

This clonotype was counted many times. This rearrangement joins TRBV29-1 to TRBJ2-7; TRBD1 aligns across 7 bases. Trimming at V came to 5 bases and at J to 6 bases, leaving 10 bases not matched to a gene. The CDR3 totals 13 residues. The germline V gene encodes CDR1 SQVTM and CDR2 ANQGSEA. The CDR3 region has the DNA TGCAGCGTTTACGAGGGGGCAGGCGGCGAGCAGTACTTC. Protein: CSVYEGAGGEQYF.

The chain recombines TRBV4-1 with TRBJ2-7, with a tentative D call TRBD1 (5 bases). The CDR3 spans 17 residues. CDR1 and CDR2 from the germline V gene are MGHRA and YSYEKL. Trimming removed 4 bases from V and 4 bases from J, with 23 bases in between. CDR3 loop: CASSPTMGQGTWYEQYF. CDR3 nucleotides: TGCGCCAGCAGCCCTACGATGGGGCAGGGTACTTGGTACGAGCAGTACTTC.

The chain joins TRBV2 to TRBJ1-5; no firm D call. This CDR3 has 13 residues. Deletions cut 5 bases from V and 5 bases from J, with 10 bases between. Germline CDR1 is SNHLY and CDR2 is FYNNEI. The CDR3 region has the DNA TGTGCCAGCAGTAGATTTGTGGATCAGCCCCAGCATTTT. Amino acids: CASSRFVDQPQHF.